The present entry profiles one T cell receptor (beta chain) with its context. What it binds is not known. These data originate in a study of vaccination effects on CD4 cells after COVID-19. Study summary: Post-vaccine draws lagged the second dose by a median of 72 days. Culturing of some 2 million PBMC per well took place with approximately 10 IU/ml IL-2 and 9 to 10 ug/ml peptides. Regarding the study as a whole: The authors studied few convalescent patients and collected no early post-infection timepoints.

The V segment lost 0 bases and the J segment 4 bases; nucleotides outside the gene matches: 3. Germline-derived CDR1 and CDR2 are LGHNA and YNFKEQ. There are 15 residues in the CDR3. Here immunoSEQ multiplex PCR was the method, and the copy in TCRdb shows in-frame clones only, minus some. The sample includes tens of thousands of clones, 76% of them seen just once. Culturing for 9 to 10 days preceded CD4+ T cell isolation. SARS-CoV-2 infection was confirmed by PCR in the person between March and December 2020. Participants got two doses of BNT162b2 or mRNA-1273 vaccine. At days 3 and 7, half of the medium was exchanged for IL-2 medium.

This clonotype was sampled from a human donor who had a prior SARS-CoV-2 infection. This chain links TRBV4-2 with TRBJ2-5, with 9 bases that match TRBD2. This material consisted of CD4+ T cells from PBMCs cultured without peptide, taken after COVID-19 vaccination. The CDR3 region is CASSQELAGTETQYF. DNA for the CDR3: TGTGCCAGCAGCCAAGAGCTAGCGGGAACAGAGACCCAGTACTTC.